The 5 T cell receptor beta chains reported below all come from one sample, sequenced in a study of blood T cell repertoires in COVID-19. The table came from immunoSEQ multiplex PCR; TCRdb's copy has only in-frame clones and leaves some out. The sample shows about 400,000 clones, 70% to 90% of them seen only once. The sample consisted of PBMCs or T cells enriched from blood (not recorded which). Receptors originate from a woman in her thirties or forties with acute COVID-19.

This sequence joins TRBV6-5 and TRBJ1-6, with 8 bases aligning to TRBD1. CDR3 length: 13 residues. The V gene's germline CDR1 is MNHEY and CDR2 SVGAGI. J gave up 9 bases and V 6 bases, and 4 bases lay outside the gene matches. CDR3 loop: CASRRQGSSPLHF. CDR3 nucleotide sequence: TGTGCCAGCAGACGACAGGGGAGTTCACCCCTCCACTTT.

This clone was seen only a few times. The gene calls are TRBV5-6 and TRBJ1-2; TRBD1 matches at 8 bases. The V gene end was trimmed by 6 bases and the J gene end by 0 bases; junction bases not matched to a gene: 4. Germline V CDR1 and CDR2: SGHDT, YYEEEE. This CDR3 has 14 residues. CDR3 amino acids: CASNNRGTNYGYTF. The DNA for the CDR3 is TGTGCCAGCAATAACAGGGGGACTAACTATGGCTACACCTTC.

The genes are TRBV5-1 and TRBJ2-2; 10 nucleotides agree with TRBD2. The CDR3 sequence is 18 residues long. Germline CDR1 and CDR2: SGHRS and YFSETQ. The J segment lost 4 bases and the V segment lost 2 bases, leaving 11 bases of the junction unmatched. CDR3 nucleotide sequence: TGCGCCAGCAGCTTCGTAGGACTAGCGGCCTCTGGCACCGGGGAGCTGTTTTTT. Translation gives CASSFVGLAASGTGELFF.

CDR3 bases: TGTGCCAGCAGCTCCGGACAGGGGAATTCACCCCTCCACTTT. This encodes CASSSGQGNSPLHF. V and J are TRBV7-9 and TRBJ1-6; 9 bases align to TRBD1. CDR1 and CDR2 from the germline V gene are SEHNR and FQNEAQ (reference sequence). The CDR3 loop spans 14 amino acids. The J segment lost 7 bases and the V segment lost 4 bases, leaving 2 bases of the junction unmatched.

In this sample, this clone turned up a few times. The chain carries TRBV5-1 and TRBJ1-1; 9 positions match TRBD1. Germline V gene data show CDR1 as SGHRS and CDR2 as YFSETQ. Unmatched junction bases numbered 4, after V lost 4 bases and J lost 0 bases. The CDR3 contains 15 residues. This CDR3 is CASSRGQGMNTEAFF. For the CDR3, the DNA is TGCGCCAGCAGCAGAGGACAGGGGATGAACACTGAAGCTTTCTTT.